What follows are 23 T cell receptor beta chains derived from one specimen sequenced in a study of response to subunit inactivated influenza vaccine. From the RT-PCR reads, TCRdb called clonotypes with MiXCR, one entry per CDR3 protein. The table records 150,000 or so distinct CDR3 sequences, under 13% of them present only once. The sequencing used non-naive T cells sorted from PBMCs, collected 40 to 50 days after vaccination. The receptors stem from a man over 45 who received an inactivated influenza vaccine.

This clonotype was found many times. The CDR3 region is CASSTGGQGSWETQYF. The CDR3, as DNA: TGTGCCAGCAGCACAGGAGGACAGGGTTCTTGGGAGACCCAGTACTTC. This sequence joins TRBV4-2 and TRBJ2-5; the match to TRBD1 covers 8 bases. Germline V gene sequence: CDR1 LGHNA, CDR2 YNFKEQ. Unmatched junction bases numbered 13, after V lost 5 bases and J lost 5 bases. CDR3 length: 16 amino acids.

The rearrangement joins TRBV4-2 to TRBJ1-2, with TRBD1 as a possible D gene (6 bases). Germline V gene lookup returns CDR1 LGHNA and CDR2 YNFKEQ. V gave up 0 bases and J gave up 4 bases, with 12 bases separating them. There are 15 residues in the CDR3. The DNA of the CDR3 is TGTGCCAGCAGCCAAGAGTCCGGCAGGGGCTATGGCTACACCTTC. It codes for CASSQESGRGYGYTF.

This clonotype has ten or more counts. This chain connects TRBV29-1 to TRBJ2-3; 7 nucleotides line up with TRBD1. The CDR3 is made up of 14 amino acids. CDR1 SQVTM and CDR2 ANQGSEA come from the germline V gene. V trimming: 5 bases; J trimming: 0 bases; junction bases outside the gene matches: 5. The CDR3 coding sequence is TGCAGCGTTCAACCGGGACAGAGCACAGATACGCAGTATTTT. The encoded protein is CSVQPGQSTDTQYF.

V and J are TRBV20-1 and TRBJ1-5, with D perhaps matching TRBD1 (6 bases). Germline V gene sequence: CDR1 DFQATT, CDR2 SNEGSKA (reference sequence). Between the trimmed V and J ends, which lost 0 bases and 6 bases, there was a span of 18 bases. The length of the CDR3 is 16 residues. The chain's CDR3 is CSARDSPGAEGQPQHF. For the CDR3, the DNA is TGCAGTGCTAGAGATTCCCCAGGGGCGGAAGGTCAGCCCCAGCATTTT.

The V call is TRBV4-1, the J call TRBJ2-7, with 13 bases lining up with TRBD2. The CDR3 runs to 16 residues. Germline values: CDR1 MGHRA, CDR2 YSYEKL. The CDR3 loop is CSNGVDGTSGNYEQYF. For the CDR3, the DNA is TGCTCAAATGGTGTCGATGGGACTAGCGGGAACTACGAGCAGTACTTC.

There are a few counts of this clonotype. This chain connects TRBV5-6 to TRBJ1-6; D call uncertain. This CDR3 spans 15 amino acids. Per germline, CDR1 SGHDT and CDR2 YYEEEE. Trimming removed 0 bases from V and 6 bases from J, with 10 bases in between. The CDR3 loop reads CASSLAVGSNSPLHF. The DNA for the CDR3 is TGTGCCAGCAGCTTGGCCGTGGGGAGTAATTCACCCCTCCACTTT.

The V gene is TRBV7-9, the J gene TRBJ2-1, with 8 bases fitting TRBD1. CDR1 is SEHNR and CDR2 is FQNEAQ in the germline V gene (reference sequence). This CDR3 is built from 16 residues. V lost 6 bases, J lost 0 bases, and 7 bases stayed unmatched. The CDR3 is CASSSHRGSSYNEQFF. The CDR3 nucleotides read TGTGCCAGCAGTTCTCACAGGGGGAGCTCCTACAATGAGCAGTTCTTC.

This clonotype was counted ten times or more. This chain joins TRBV24-1 and TRBJ1-1, with unresolved D. In germline, CDR1 is KGHDR, CDR2 SFDVKD. The V end lost 5 bases, the J end lost 5 bases, and 11 bases lay between the germline ends. This CDR3 region has 13 residues. CDR3 amino acids: CATSAAGGTEAFF. The CDR3 nucleotides read TGTGCCACCAGTGCGGCGGGAGGGACTGAAGCTTTCTTT.

In its sample, this clonotype was seen a few times. This sequence joins TRBV28 and TRBJ1-2; 10 bases line up with TRBD1. CDR1 and CDR2 (germline): MDHEN, SYDVKM. V shed 3 bases and J 4 bases; nucleotides not matched to a gene: 8. This CDR3 spans 16 amino acids. The CDR3 DNA follows: TGTGCCAGCAGTTTGACAGGACAGGGGGGGGGCTATGGCTACACCTTC. This codes for CASSLTGQGGGYGYTF.

The rearrangement links TRBV5-1 to TRBJ2-3, with TRBD2 identical over 9 bases. Trimming removed 0 bases from V and 3 bases from J; junction bases left unmatched: 2. The CDR3 is 15 amino acids. Germline-derived CDR1 and CDR2 are SGHRS and YFSETQ. The CDR3 DNA sequence: TGCGCCAGCAGCTTGGTTAGCGGGAGAACAGATACGCAGTATTTT. Its protein product is CASSLVSGRTDTQYF.

This clonotype was found a few times. The chain links TRBV10-3 to TRBJ1-1; D not certain. Germline CDR1 is ENHRY and CDR2 is SYGVKD. Trimming stripped 3 bases from V and 3 bases from J, with 17 bases between. CDR3 length: 16 residues. CDR3 DNA sequence: TGTGCCATCAGTGAATCAGCGAGGGCAGGTCACACTGAAGCTTTCTTT. Translating gives CAISESARAGHTEAFF.

This chain uses TRBV4-2 with TRBJ1-5; D unclear. Germline assignment: CDR1 LGHNA and CDR2 YNFKEQ. Trimming shortened V by 1 base and J by 5 bases, and 9 bases separated the two germline ends. The CDR3 extends over 14 amino acids. The CDR3 coding sequence is TGTGCCAGCAGCCAAGCCGGGAACGATCAGCCCCAGCATTTT. Residues: CASSQAGNDQPQHF.

This clonotype was detected only a few times. At one end, the junction sequence differs from germline, possibly due to a read error. The chain is built from TRBV12-3 or TRBV12-4 and TRBJ1-4; possible D gene TRBD1, 6 bases. The CDR3 has 15 amino acids. CDR3: CASSRIGGSNEKLFF. The DNA of the CDR3 is TGTGCCAGCAGCAGAATAGGGGGTTCTAACGAAAAACTGTTTTTT.

Many counts were recorded for this clonotype. The chain is built from TRBV5-6 and TRBJ2-7; TRBD1 aligns across 8 bases. The V gene end was trimmed by 1 base and the J gene end by 3 bases; junction bases not matched to a gene: 12. The CDR3 runs 17 residues. The germline CDR1 and CDR2 sequences are SGHDT and YYEEEE. CDR3 DNA: TGTGCCAGCAGCTTGCCGGTTGGACAGGGTAATCTCTACGAGCAGTACTTC. It codes for CASSLPVGQGNLYEQYF.

As to this clonotype: The junction departs from germline at one end; a sequencing error may be responsible. This sequence joins TRBV5-1 and TRBJ2-7; no firm D call. Germline V gene sequence: CDR1 SGHRS, CDR2 YFSETQ. The CDR3 is 14 residues long. In DNA form, the CDR3 reads TGCGGCAGCAGCTTCGGGCCCGCCTCCTACGAGCAGTACTTC. Amino acids: CGSSFGPASYEQYF.

J is TRBJ2-5 and V is TRBV28; possibly TRBD2 for D (6 bases). V gave up 7 bases and J gave up 4 bases, with 13 bases separating them. The germline V gene has CDR1 MDHEN and CDR2 SYDVKM. CDR3 length: 13 amino acids. CDR3 residues: CASTKGGTETQYF. The CDR3 DNA sequence: TGTGCCAGCACCAAAGGCGGGACAGAGACCCAGTACTTC.

The chain links TRBV7-3 to TRBJ2-3; D possibly corresponds to TRBD2 (6 bases). Trimming took off 1 base at V and 2 bases at J, with 7 bases between the two ends. The CDR3 contains 14 residues. The germline V gene has CDR1 SGHTA and CDR2 FQGTGA. CDR3 in DNA: TGTGCCAGCAGCTTAAAGGACTACACAGATACGCAGTATTTT. Its translation is CASSLKDYTDTQYF.

The chain employs TRBV5-1 and TRBJ2-5; TRBD2 aligns across 7 bases. Germline lookup yields CDR1 SGHRS and CDR2 YFSETQ. Germline trimming cut 4 bases from V and 5 bases from J; bases unmatched to any gene: 11. The CDR3 is 15 residues long. CDR3 in amino acids: CASSPSPWEGETQYF. CDR3 bases: TGCGCCAGCAGCCCGAGTCCCTGGGAGGGGGAGACCCAGTACTTC.

This clonotype has just a few counts. This chain connects TRBV10-2 to TRBJ1-6, with D unclear. V lost 6 bases, J lost 5 bases, and 8 bases lay in between. Germline-derived CDR1 and CDR2 are WSHSY and SAAADI. The CDR3 is 13 residues long. The CDR3 DNA reads TGCGCCAGCAGCCAGAGGGATAATTCACCCCTCCACTTT. Amino acid sequence: CASSQRDNSPLHF.

This clonotype was counted ten times or more. The genes are TRBV29-1 and TRBJ1-2; 12 positions agree with TRBD1. This CDR3 region has 13 residues. CDR1 SQVTM and CDR2 ANQGSEA come from the germline V gene. The V gene end was trimmed by 6 bases and the J gene end by 8 bases; junction bases not matched to a gene: 7. Written as DNA, the CDR3 is TGCAGCGTAGGGACAGGGGGCCTAGGAGGCTACACCTTC. The encoded protein is CSVGTGGLGGYTF.

This chain connects TRBV5-4 to TRBJ2-3; 15 nucleotides match TRBD2. Losses at the gene ends were 3 bases for V and 0 bases for J; bases not matched to a gene: 8. The V gene's germline CDR1 is SGHNT and CDR2 YYREEE (reference sequence). The CDR3 is 19 residues long. CDR3 DNA: TGTGCCAGCAGCTCCCGGCGGGGACTAGCGGGGGGCAGCACAGATACGCAGTATTTT. Its translation is CASSSRRGLAGGSTDTQYF.

The rearrangement uses TRBV12-3 or TRBV12-4 and TRBJ2-1; 8 bases match TRBD2. This CDR3 is 14 amino acids long. V was clipped by 3 bases and J by 8 bases; unmatched bases: 6. CDR3 nucleotides: TGTGCCAGCAGTTTCGGGGGGGGGCCCGATGAGCAGTTCTTC. This codes for CASSFGGGPDEQFF.

This chain connects TRBV18 to TRBJ2-7, with 8 bases fitting TRBD2. The V segment lost 0 bases and the J segment 2 bases; nucleotides outside the gene matches: 6. Germline assignment: CDR1 KGHSH and CDR2 LQKENI. CDR3 length equals 16 residues. The CDR3 sequence: CASSPPGTSGTYEQYF. CDR3 DNA: TGTGCCAGCTCACCACCGGGCACTAGCGGAACCTACGAGCAGTACTTC.